This T cell receptor (beta chain) stems from a study of cytomegalovirus exposure and HLA in healthy donors. Study-wide context: Within an early data release were roughly 83 million unique TCRs drawn from HLA-typed donors. Study-wide points: The likely explanation for a cluster of highly shared sequence variants was sequencing artifact.

Healthy bone marrow donors made up the donor group. As concerns this clone: Its antigen is unidentified.

The CDR3 runs 16 residues. The V gene's germline CDR1 is MGHRA and CDR2 YSYEKL. V lost 0 bases and J lost 3, with 14 bases in between. PCR employed 60 Vbeta and 13 Jbeta primers. Profiled with immunoSEQ multiplex PCR; TCRdb holds only in-frame clones, not every one. Here the sample spans around 150,000 clones, around three quarters being singletons. The chain recombines TRBV4-1 with TRBJ2-5; possible D gene TRBD2, 6 bases. The specimen sequenced was PBMCs. This clonotype originated in a man aged 25-45 years in good health and CMV-seropositive. The CDR3 DNA reads TGCGCCAGCAGCCAAGACGGGACTTTTGGGGAAGAGACCCAGTACTTC. Amino acids: CASSQDGTFGEETQYF.